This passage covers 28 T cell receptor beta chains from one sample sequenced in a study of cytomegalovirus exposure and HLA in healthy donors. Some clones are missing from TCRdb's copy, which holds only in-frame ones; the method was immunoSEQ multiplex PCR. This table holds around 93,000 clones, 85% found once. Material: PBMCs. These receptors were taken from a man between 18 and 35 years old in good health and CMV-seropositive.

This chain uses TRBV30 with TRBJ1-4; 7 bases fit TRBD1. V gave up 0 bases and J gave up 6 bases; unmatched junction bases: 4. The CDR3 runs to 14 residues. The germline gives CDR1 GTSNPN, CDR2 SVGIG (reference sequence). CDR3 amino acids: CAWSVNQGDEKLFF. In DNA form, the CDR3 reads TGTGCCTGGAGTGTAAACCAGGGGGATGAAAAACTGTTTTTT.

Here the CDR3 reads CASRRGNNEQFF. In DNA form, the CDR3 reads TGTGCCAGCAGGCGGGGAAACAATGAGCAGTTCTTC. This chain connects TRBV6-1 to TRBJ2-1; weak D call: TRBD2 (6 bases). With 6 bases removed from V and 5 bases from J, the gap between germline ends came to 8 bases. The CDR3 runs to 12 residues. From germline, CDR1 is MNHNS and CDR2 SASEGT.

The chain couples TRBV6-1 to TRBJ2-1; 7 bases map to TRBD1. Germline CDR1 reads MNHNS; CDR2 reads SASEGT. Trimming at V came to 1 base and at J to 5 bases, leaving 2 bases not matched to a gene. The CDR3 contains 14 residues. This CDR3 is CASSEVGTDNEQFF. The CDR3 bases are TGTGCCAGCAGTGAAGTTGGGACAGACAATGAGCAGTTCTTC.

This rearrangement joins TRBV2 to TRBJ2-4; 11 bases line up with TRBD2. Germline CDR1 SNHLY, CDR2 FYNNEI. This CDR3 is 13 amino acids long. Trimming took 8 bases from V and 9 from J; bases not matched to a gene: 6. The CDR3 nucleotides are TGTGCCAGCGAACTAGCGGGAGCCGGCATTCAGTACTTC. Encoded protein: CASELAGAGIQYF.

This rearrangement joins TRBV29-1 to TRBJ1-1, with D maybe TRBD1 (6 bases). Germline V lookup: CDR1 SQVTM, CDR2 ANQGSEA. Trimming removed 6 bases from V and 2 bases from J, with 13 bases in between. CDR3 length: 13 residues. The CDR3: CSVYRVENTEAFF. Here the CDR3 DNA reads TGCAGCGTATACAGGGTGGAAAACACTGAAGCTTTCTTT.

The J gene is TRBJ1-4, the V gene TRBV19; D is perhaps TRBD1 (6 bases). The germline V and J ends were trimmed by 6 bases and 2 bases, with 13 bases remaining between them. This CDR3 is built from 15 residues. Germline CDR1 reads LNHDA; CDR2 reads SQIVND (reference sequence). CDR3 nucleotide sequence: TGTGCCAGTAGGCCAACAGGGTTGACTAATGAAAAACTGTTTTTT. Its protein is CASRPTGLTNEKLFF.

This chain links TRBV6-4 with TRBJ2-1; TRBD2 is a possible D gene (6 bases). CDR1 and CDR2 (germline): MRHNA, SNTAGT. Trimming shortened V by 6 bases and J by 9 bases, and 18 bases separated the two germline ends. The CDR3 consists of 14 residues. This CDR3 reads CASRRGTSIGEQFF. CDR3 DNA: TGTGCCAGCAGGAGGGGTACTAGCATTGGTGAGCAGTTCTTC.

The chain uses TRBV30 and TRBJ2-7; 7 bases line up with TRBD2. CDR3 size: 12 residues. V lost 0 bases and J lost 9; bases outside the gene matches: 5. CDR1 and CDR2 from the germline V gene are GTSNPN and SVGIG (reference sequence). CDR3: CAWSVGGRGQYF. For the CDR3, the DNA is TGTGCCTGGAGTGTGGGGGGGAGGGGGCAGTACTTC. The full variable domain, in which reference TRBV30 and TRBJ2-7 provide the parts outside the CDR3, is SQTIHQWPATLVQPVGSPLSLECTVEGTSNPNLYWYRQAAGRGLQLLFYSVGIGQISSEVPQNLSASRPQDRQFILSSKKLLLSDSGFYLCAWSVGGRGQYFGPGTRLTVT.

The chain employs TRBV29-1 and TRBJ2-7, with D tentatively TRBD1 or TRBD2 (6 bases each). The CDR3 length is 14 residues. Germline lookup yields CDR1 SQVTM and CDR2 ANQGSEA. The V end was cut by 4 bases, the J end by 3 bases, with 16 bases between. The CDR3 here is CSVGADRRDYEQYV. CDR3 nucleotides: TGCAGCGTTGGGGCTGACAGGAGGGACTACGAGCAGTACGTC.

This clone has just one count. The CDR3 nucleotides read TGTGCCAGCAGCATTGAAAAACTGTTTTTT. This sequence encodes CASSIEKLFF. The chain links TRBV6-6 to TRBJ1-4, with D unclear. Germline values: CDR1 MNHNY, CDR2 SVGAGI (reference sequence). The CDR3 length is 10 residues. The V gene lost 6 bases and the J gene lost 7 bases, with 3 bases spanning the gap.

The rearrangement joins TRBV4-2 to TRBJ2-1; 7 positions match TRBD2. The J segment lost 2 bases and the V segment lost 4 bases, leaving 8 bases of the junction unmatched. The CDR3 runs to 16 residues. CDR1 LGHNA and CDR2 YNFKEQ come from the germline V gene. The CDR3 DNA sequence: TGTGCCAGCAGCCCCCCAGCTAGCGGTACCTACAATGAGCAGTTCTTC. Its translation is CASSPPASGTYNEQFF.

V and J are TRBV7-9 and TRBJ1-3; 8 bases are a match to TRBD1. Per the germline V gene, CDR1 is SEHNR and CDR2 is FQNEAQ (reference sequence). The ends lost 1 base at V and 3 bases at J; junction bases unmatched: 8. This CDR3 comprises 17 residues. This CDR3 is CASSLVGTGGNGNTIYF. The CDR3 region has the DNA TGTGCCAGCAGCTTAGTGGGCACAGGGGGAAATGGAAACACCATATATTTT. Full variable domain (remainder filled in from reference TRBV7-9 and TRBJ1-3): DTGVSQNPRHKITKRGQNVTFRCDPISEHNRLYWYRQTLGQGPEFLTYFQNEAQLEKSRLLSDRFSAERPKGSFSTLEIQRTEQGDSAMYLCASSLVGTGGNGNTIYFGEGSWLTVV.

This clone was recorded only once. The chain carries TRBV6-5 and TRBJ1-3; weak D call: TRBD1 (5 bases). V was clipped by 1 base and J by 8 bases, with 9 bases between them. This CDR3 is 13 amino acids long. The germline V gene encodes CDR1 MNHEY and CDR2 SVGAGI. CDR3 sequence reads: CASSYYRGDTIYF. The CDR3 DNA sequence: TGTGCCAGCAGTTACTACCGGGGGGACACCATATATTTT.

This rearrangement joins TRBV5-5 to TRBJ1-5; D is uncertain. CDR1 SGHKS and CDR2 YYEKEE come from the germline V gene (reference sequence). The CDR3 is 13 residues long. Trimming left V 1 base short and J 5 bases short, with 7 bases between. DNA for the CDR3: TGTGCCAGCAGCTTGTTGAGGGATCAGCCCCAGCATTTT. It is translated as CASSLLRDQPQHF.

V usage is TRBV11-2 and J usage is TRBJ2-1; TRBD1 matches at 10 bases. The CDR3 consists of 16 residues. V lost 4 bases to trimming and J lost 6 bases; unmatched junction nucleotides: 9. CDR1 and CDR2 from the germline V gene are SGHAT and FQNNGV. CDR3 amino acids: CASSYRWTGGSNEQFF. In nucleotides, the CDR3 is TGTGCCAGCAGCTACCGGTGGACAGGGGGTTCCAATGAGCAGTTCTTC.

CDR3 sequence: CASSQTRNTGELFF. As DNA, the CDR3 is TGTGCCAGCTCTCAAACCAGAAACACCGGGGAGCTGTTTTTT. The V call is TRBV27, the J call TRBJ2-2, with D unresolved. The germline V gene encodes CDR1 MNHEY and CDR2 SMNVEV (reference sequence). Trimming removed 8 bases from V and 2 bases from J, with 12 bases in between. This CDR3 spans 14 amino acids.

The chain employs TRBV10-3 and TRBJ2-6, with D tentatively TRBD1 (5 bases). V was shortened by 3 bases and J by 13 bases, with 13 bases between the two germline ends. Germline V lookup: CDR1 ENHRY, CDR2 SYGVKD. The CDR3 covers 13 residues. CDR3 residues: CAISDDQGLVLTF. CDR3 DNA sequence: TGTGCCATCAGTGATGATCAGGGTCTGGTCCTGACTTTC.

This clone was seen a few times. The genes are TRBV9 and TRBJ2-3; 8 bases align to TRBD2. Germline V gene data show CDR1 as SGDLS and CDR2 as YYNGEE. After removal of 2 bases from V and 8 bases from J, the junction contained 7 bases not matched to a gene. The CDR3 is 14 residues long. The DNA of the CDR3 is TGTGCCAGCAGCGTGGGGGGACTAGGTGTTACGCAGTATTTT. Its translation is CASSVGGLGVTQYF. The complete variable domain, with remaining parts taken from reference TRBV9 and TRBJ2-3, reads DSGVTQTPKHLITATGQRVTLRCSPRSGDLSVYWYQQSLDQGLQFLIQYYNGEERAKGNILERFSAQQFPDLHSELNLSSLELGDSALYFCASSVGGLGVTQYFGPGTRLTVL.

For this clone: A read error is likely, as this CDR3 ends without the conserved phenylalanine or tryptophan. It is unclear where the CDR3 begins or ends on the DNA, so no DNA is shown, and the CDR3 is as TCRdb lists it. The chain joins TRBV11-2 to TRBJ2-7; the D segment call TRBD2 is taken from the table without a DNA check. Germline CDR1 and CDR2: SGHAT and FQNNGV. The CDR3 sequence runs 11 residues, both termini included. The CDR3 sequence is CASSPTRGLYL.

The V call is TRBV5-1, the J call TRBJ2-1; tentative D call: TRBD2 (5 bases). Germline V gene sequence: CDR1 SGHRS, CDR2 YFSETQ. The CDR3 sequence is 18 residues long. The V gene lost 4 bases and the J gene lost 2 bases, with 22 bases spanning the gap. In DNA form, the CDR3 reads TGCGCCAGCAGCCTACTTGGTGAGCGGTCTGTGCCCTACAATGAGCAGTTCTTC. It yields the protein CASSLLGERSVPYNEQFF.

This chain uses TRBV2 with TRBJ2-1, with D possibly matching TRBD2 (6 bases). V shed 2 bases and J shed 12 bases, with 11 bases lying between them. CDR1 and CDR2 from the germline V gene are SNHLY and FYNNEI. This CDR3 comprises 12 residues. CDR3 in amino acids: CASSELARGQFF. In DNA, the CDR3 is TGTGCCAGCAGTGAATTGGCGCGGGGGCAGTTCTTC. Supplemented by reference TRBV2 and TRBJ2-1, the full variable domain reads EPEVTQTPSHQVTQMGQEVILRCVPISNHLYFYWYRQILGQKVEFLVSFYNNEISEKSEIFDDQFSVERPDGSNFTLKIRSTKLEDSAMYFCASSELARGQFFGPGTRLTVL.

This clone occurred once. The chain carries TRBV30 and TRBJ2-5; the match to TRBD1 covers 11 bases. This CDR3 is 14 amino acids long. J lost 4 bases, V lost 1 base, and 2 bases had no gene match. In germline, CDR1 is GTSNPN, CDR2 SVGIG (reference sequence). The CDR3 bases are TGTGCCTGGAGTGGGACAGGGGGCCCAGAGACCCAGTACTTC. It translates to CAWSGTGGPETQYF.

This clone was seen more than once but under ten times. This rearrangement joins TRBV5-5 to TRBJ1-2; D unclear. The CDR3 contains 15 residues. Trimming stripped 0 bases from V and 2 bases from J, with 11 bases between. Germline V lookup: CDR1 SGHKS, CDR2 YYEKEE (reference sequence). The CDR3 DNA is TGTGCCAGCAGCTTGGCCTCGGGTGCCAACTATGGCTACACCTTC. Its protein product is CASSLASGANYGYTF.

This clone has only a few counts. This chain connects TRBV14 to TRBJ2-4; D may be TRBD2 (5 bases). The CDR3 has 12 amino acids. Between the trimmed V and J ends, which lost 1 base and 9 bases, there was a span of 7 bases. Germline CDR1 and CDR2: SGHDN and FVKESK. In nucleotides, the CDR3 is TGTGCCAGCAGCCAAGGGGAGACCATTCAGTACTTC. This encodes CASSQGETIQYF.

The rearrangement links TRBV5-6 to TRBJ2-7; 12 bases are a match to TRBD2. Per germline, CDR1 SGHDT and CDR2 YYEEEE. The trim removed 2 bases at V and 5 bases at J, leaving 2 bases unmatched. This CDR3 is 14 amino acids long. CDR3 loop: CASSLLAGGNEQYV. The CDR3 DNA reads TGTGCCAGCAGCTTACTAGCGGGAGGAAACGAGCAGTACGTC.

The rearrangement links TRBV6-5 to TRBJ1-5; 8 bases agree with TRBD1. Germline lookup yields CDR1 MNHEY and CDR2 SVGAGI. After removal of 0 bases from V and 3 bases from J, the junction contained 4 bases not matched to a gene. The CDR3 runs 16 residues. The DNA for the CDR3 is TGTGCCAGCAGTTACTCTTGGACAGGGCTCAATCAGCCCCAGCATTTT. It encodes CASSYSWTGLNQPQHF.

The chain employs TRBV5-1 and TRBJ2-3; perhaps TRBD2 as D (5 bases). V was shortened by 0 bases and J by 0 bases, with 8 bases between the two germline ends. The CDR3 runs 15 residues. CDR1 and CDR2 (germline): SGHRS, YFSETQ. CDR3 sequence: CASSLEGASTDTQYF. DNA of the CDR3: TGCGCCAGCAGCTTGGAGGGAGCCAGCACAGATACGCAGTATTTT.

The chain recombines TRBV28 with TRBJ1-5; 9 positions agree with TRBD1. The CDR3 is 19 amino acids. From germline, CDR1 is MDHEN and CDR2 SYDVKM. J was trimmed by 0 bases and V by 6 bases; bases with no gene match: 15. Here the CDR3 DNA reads TGTGCCAGCAGCCCGTCCGGGACAGGGCCACCTTTTAGCAATCAGCCCCAGCATTTT. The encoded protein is CASSPSGTGPPFSNQPQHF.